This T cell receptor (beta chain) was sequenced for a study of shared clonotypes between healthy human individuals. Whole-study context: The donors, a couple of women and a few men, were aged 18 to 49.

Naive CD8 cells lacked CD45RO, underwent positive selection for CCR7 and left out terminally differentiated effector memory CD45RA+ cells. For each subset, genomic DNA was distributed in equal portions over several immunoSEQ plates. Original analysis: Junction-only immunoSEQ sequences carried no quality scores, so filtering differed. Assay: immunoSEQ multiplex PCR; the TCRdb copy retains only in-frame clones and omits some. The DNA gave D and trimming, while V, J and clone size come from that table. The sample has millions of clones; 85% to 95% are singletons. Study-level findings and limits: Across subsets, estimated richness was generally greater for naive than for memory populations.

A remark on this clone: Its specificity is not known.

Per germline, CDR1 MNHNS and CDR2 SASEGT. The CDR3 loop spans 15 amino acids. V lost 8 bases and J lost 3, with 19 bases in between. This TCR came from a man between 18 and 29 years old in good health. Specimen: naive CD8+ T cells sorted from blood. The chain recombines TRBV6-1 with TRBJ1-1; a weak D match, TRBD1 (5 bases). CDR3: CASGSGLWDDTEAFF. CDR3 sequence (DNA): TGTGCCAGCGGTTCAGGTCTCTGGGACGACACTGAAGCTTTCTTT.